The clone carrying this T cell receptor beta chain was recorded only once. The assay was immunoSEQ multiplex PCR, and TCRdb's table has in-frame clones only and misses some. The sample includes about 320,000 clones, over 85% seen only once; the top ten take more than 9.5%. This sample was included in a study of blood T cell repertoires in COVID-19. Study-level background: Donors in the United States, Italy and Spain gave samples during acute or convalescent COVID-19. PBMCs, B-cell-depleted T cells, or T cells provided the cDNA or gDNA that made up the material.

The Seattle site enrolled patients during active infection and followed them longitudinally. This CDR3 comprises 14 residues. With 1 base removed from V and 10 bases from J, the gap between germline ends came to 12 bases. Germline V lookup: CDR1 SGHDT, CDR2 YYEEEE. The receptor was isolated from a woman aged 25 to 39 with COVID-19, enrolled during active disease. Sequencing was carried out using peripheral blood. V usage is TRBV5-6 and J usage is TRBJ1-6; possible D gene TRBD1, 6 bases. The CDR3 region has the DNA TGTGCCAGCAGCTTGCCAGGGGCGGGCTCACCCCTCCACTTT. It yields the protein CASSLPGAGSPLHF.